This T cell receptor beta chain emerged from a study of T-cell reconstitution after alpha-beta-depleted transplantation in children. The TCRbeta library was prepared with unique molecular identifiers. MiXCR was run by TCRdb on the PCR reads, yielding one entry per CDR3 protein. The sample carries more than 400,000 distinct CDR3 sequences, approximately 41% recorded once. The CDR3 sequence is 11 residues long. The ends were cut back, 4 bases at V and 6 bases at J, with 7 bases in the middle. The chain has TRBV12-3 or TRBV12-4 and TRBJ2-7; D not certain. The starting material was PBMCs, obtained before TCRalphabeta/CD19-depleted stem cell transplant. The source of this sequence is a girl aged 2-9 years with aplastic anemia, due to receive a stem cell transplant. The CDR3 DNA reads TGTGCCAGCAGTTCGGGCTCCGAGCAGTACTTC. Its protein product is CASSSGSEQYF.